These 13 T cell receptor beta chains were all obtained from the same sample, sequenced in a study of shared clonotypes between healthy human individuals. Data came from immunoSEQ multiplex PCR; TCRdb stores just in-frame clones and leaves some out. This sample yields 400,000 to 600,000 clones, of which about 96% are seen a single time; about 0.068% belongs to the top ten. Sequenced input: naive CD4+ T cells sorted from blood. Subset in this sample: CD45RA+ positively selected. These receptor sequences come from a woman in her 30s in good health.

The chain combines TRBV7-2 with TRBJ2-1, with 9 bases matching TRBD2. The trim removed 5 bases at V and 5 bases at J, leaving 7 bases unmatched. Germline CDR1 reads SGHTA; CDR2 reads FQGNSA. The CDR3 spans 15 residues. CDR3 in DNA: TGTGCCAGCAGCCGAACTAGCGGGTGGGACAATGAGCAGTTCTTC. This encodes CASSRTSGWDNEQFF.

The rearrangement uses TRBV11-2 and TRBJ2-1; D is possibly TRBD2 (6 bases). The V and J ends lost 5 bases and 8 bases respectively, with 22 bases between them. Germline values: CDR1 SGHAT, CDR2 FQNNGV. The CDR3 sequence is 16 residues long. The CDR3 DNA reads as TGTGCCAGCAGCCCCGATTATGCTGGGGGAGGTCATGAGCAGTTCTTC. Protein: CASSPDYAGGGHEQFF.

V gene TRBV5-1 combines with J gene TRBJ1-2; 7 bases align to TRBD1. The germline V gene has CDR1 SGHRS and CDR2 YFSETQ. V was pared by 3 bases and J by 0 bases, with 5 bases of the junction left unmatched. The CDR3 contains 15 residues. DNA for the CDR3: TGCGCCAGCAGCTACGGGACAGCCGCTAACTATGGCTACACCTTC. Translated: CASSYGTAANYGYTF. The whole variable domain, filled in from reference TRBV5-1 and TRBJ1-2, reads KAGVTQTPRYLIKTRGQQVTLSCSPISGHRSVSWYQQTPGQGLQFLFEYFSETQRNKGNFPGRFSGRQFSNSRSEMNVSTLELGDSALYLCASSYGTAANYGYTFGSGTRLTVV.

The chain is built from TRBV6-5 and TRBJ1-5; 9 positions agree with TRBD1. Germline V gene lookup returns CDR1 MNHEY and CDR2 SVGAGI. The ends lost 5 bases at V and 7 bases at J; junction bases unmatched: 6. CDR3 length: 14 amino acids. The CDR3 here is CASSPRDRAQPQHF. The CDR3 nucleotides are TGTGCCAGCAGTCCCCGGGACAGGGCACAGCCCCAGCATTTT.

The rearrangement links TRBV29-1 to TRBJ2-3, with 8 bases that match TRBD1. The CDR3 covers 16 residues. Trimming took 4 bases from V and 7 from J; bases not matched to a gene: 16. CDR1 and CDR2 (germline): SQVTM, ANQGSEA. In DNA form, the CDR3 reads TGCAGCGTTGCCCCCTACTCAGGGGGCGATAAGAATACGCAGTATTTT. As protein: CSVAPYSGGDKNTQYF.

This clone appeared once. The chain uses TRBV2 and TRBJ2-6; tentatively, D is TRBD2 (5 bases). The germline V and J ends were trimmed by 6 bases and 3 bases, with 12 bases remaining between them. CDR3 length equals 15 residues. CDR1 and CDR2 from the germline V gene are SNHLY and FYNNEI. CDR3 DNA: TGTGCCAGCAGCGACGAGGGAGTTGGGGCCAACGTCCTGACTTTC. As protein: CASSDEGVGANVLTF.

Only one count was recorded for this clone. The V gene is TRBV10-1, the J gene TRBJ2-7; TRBD1 or TRBD2 may be the D gene (6 bases each). Trimming cost V 7 bases and J 2 bases, with 21 bases left between them. CDR1 is WNHNN and CDR2 is SYGVQD in the germline V gene (reference sequence). The CDR3 is 16 residues long. The CDR3 loop reads CASTKVNRDFPYEQYF. Written as DNA, the CDR3 is TGCGCCAGCACCAAGGTCAACAGGGACTTTCCCTACGAGCAGTACTTC.

This clone was counted a single time. The chain couples TRBV19 to TRBJ2-1; 9 bases are a match to TRBD2. J was trimmed by 4 bases and V by 0 bases; bases with no gene match: 10. This CDR3 spans 18 amino acids. Germline V gives CDR1 LNHDA, CDR2 SQIVND (reference sequence). DNA for the CDR3: TGTGCCAGTAGTATAGAGTACCCTATGGCGGGAGGGTACAATGAGCAGTTCTTC. It translates to CASSIEYPMAGGYNEQFF.

V gene TRBV9 combines with J gene TRBJ2-7; D remains ambiguous. Trimming shortened V by 2 bases and J by 3 bases, and 12 bases separated the two germline ends. This CDR3 has 14 residues. Looked up from germline, CDR1 is SGDLS and CDR2 is YYNGEE. In DNA, the CDR3 is TGTGCCAGCAGCGTTACCGGTTCGGGCTACGAGCAGTACTTC. This sequence encodes CASSVTGSGYEQYF.

The chain links TRBV18 to TRBJ2-7, with D tentatively TRBD1 (6 bases). Germline loops: CDR1 KGHSH, CDR2 LQKENI. Trimming shortened V by 6 bases and J by 0 bases, and 15 bases separated the two germline ends. This CDR3 spans 15 amino acids. The CDR3 here is CASSPDRRSSYEQYF. The CDR3 DNA follows: TGTGCCAGCTCTCCAGACAGGAGGAGCTCCTACGAGCAGTACTTC.

This clone was seen once. The chain has TRBV11-2 and TRBJ2-7; 7 nucleotides line up with TRBD1. Trimming took 3 bases from V and 2 from J; bases not matched to a gene: 4. In germline, CDR1 is SGHAT, CDR2 FQNNGV. This CDR3 is built from 14 residues. CDR3 sequence reads: CASSFHRGPYEQYF. Here the CDR3 DNA reads TGTGCCAGCAGCTTCCACAGGGGACCCTACGAGCAGTACTTC.

The chain has TRBV2 and TRBJ2-5; weak D call: TRBD1 (5 bases). The CDR3 loop spans 13 amino acids. V lost 3 bases and J 3 bases, leaving 8 bases between the germline ends. CDR1 is SNHLY, CDR2 FYNNEI, per germline. Here the CDR3 reads CASSDVREETQYF. Here the CDR3 DNA reads TGTGCCAGCAGTGATGTCAGGGAAGAGACCCAGTACTTC.

The V gene is TRBV19, the J gene TRBJ1-5, with 9 bases fitting TRBD1. After removal of 4 bases from V and 6 bases from J, the junction contained 7 bases not matched to a gene. The V gene's germline CDR1 is LNHDA and CDR2 SQIVND (reference sequence). The CDR3 extends over 15 amino acids. The CDR3 protein is CASSTTGGKAQPQHF. The CDR3 coding sequence is TGTGCCAGTAGTACGACAGGGGGTAAAGCTCAGCCCCAGCATTTT.